This T cell receptor beta chain was sequenced during a study of beta chain features in type 1 diabetes. V was pared by 4 bases and J by 5 bases, with 8 bases between. The CDR3 covers 12 residues. The germline V gene encodes CDR1 SQVTM and CDR2 ANQGSEA. The investigators reverse transcribed all of the isolated RNA, so they sequenced expressed TCRB transcripts. The assay was immunoSEQ multiplex PCR, and TCRdb's table has in-frame clones only and misses some. This sample carries hundreds of thousands of clones, around 15% of them seen once, and the ten largest clones take roughly 0.098%. This TCR was sampled from a man aged 18 to 29 in good health. This chain connects TRBV29-1 to TRBJ2-2, with D unclear. Sequencing input: naive CD4+ T cells from blood. The CDR3 spells CSVGRSTGELFF. In nucleotides, the CDR3 is TGCAGCGTTGGCCGGAGTACCGGGGAGCTGTTTTTT.